The present T cell receptor beta chain was sequenced within a study of blood T cell repertoires in COVID-19. Study-wide context: The United States, Italy and Spain supplied acute and convalescent COVID-19 samples. Sources were T cells, B-cell-depleted T cells, or PBMCs; the material itself was cDNA or gDNA.

The CDR3 contains 12 residues. CDR1 LGHNT and CDR2 FRNRAP come from the germline V gene. In the original processing: Reference gene primer amplification gave estimated nucleated cell counts. Here immunoSEQ multiplex PCR was the method, and the copy in TCRdb shows in-frame clones only, minus some. The DNA gave D and trimming, while V, J and clone size come from that table. The table has about 100,000 clones, about 85% seen once; the top ten hold over 10%. The TCR comes from a man aged 50 to 60 with active or convalescent COVID-19. The V call is TRBV12-5, the J call TRBJ2-5; D possibly corresponds to TRBD1 (5 bases). Sequenced sample: peripheral blood. CDR3 sequence reads: CALTDTEETQYF. CDR3 nucleotide sequence: TGTGCCCTGACGGACACCGAAGAGACCCAGTACTTC.